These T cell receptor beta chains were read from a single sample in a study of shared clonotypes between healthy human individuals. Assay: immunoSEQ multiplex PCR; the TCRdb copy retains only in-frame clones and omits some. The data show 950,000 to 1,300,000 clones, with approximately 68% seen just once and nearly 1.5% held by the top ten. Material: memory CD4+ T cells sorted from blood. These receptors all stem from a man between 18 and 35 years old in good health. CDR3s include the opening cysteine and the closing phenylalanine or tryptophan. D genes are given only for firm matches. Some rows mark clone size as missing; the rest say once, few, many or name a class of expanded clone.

CDR3aa: CASSQDSRGHKNIQYF
CDR3nt: TGCGCCAGCAGCCAAGATTCACGAGGGCACAAAAACATTCAGTACTTC
abundance: NA
j_gene: TRBJ2-4
len: 16
d_gene: NA
v_gene: TRBV4-1

CDR3aa: CATSRLALANTIYF
CDR3nt: TGTGCCACCAGCCGCTTAGCCCTGGCGAACACCATATATTTT
abundance: once
j_gene: TRBJ1-3
len: 14
d_gene: NA
v_gene: TRBV15

CDR3aa: CSVGTENIQYF
CDR3nt: TGCAGCGTTGGCACTGAAAACATTCAGTACTTC
abundance: many
j_gene: TRBJ2-4
len: 11
d_gene: NA
v_gene: TRBV29-1

CDR3aa: CASAGLKLDNEQFF
CDR3nt: TGTGCCAGCGCTGGACTAAAACTAGACAATGAGCAGTTCTTC
abundance: NA
j_gene: TRBJ2-1
len: 14
d_gene: NA
v_gene: TRBV27

CDR3aa: CASSVGGREVF
CDR3nt: TGTGCCAGCAGTGTGGGAGGCAGGGAAGTGTTC
abundance: once
j_gene: TRBJ1-4
len: 11
d_gene: NA
v_gene: TRBV2

CDR3aa: CASSPWTSGGAGELFF
CDR3nt: TGTGCCAGTAGTCCGTGGACTAGCGGGGGGGCCGGGGAGCTGTTTTTT
abundance: NA
j_gene: TRBJ2-2
len: 16
d_gene: TRBD2
v_gene: TRBV19

CDR3aa: CASSFASVGTDTQYF
CDR3nt: TGTGCCAGCAGCTTTGCTAGCGTCGGCACAGATACGCAGTATTTT
abundance: once
j_gene: TRBJ2-3
len: 15
d_gene: NA
v_gene: TRBV9

CDR3aa: CASSLTDRIDTDTQYF
CDR3nt: TGTGCCAGCAGCTTAACGGACAGGATCGACACAGATACGCAGTATTTT
abundance: NA
j_gene: TRBJ2-3
len: 16
d_gene: TRBD1
v_gene: TRBV7-2

CDR3aa: CATKRGWTVDSPLHF
CDR3nt: TGTGCCACCAAAAGGGGATGGACGGTGGATTCACCCCTCCACTTT
abundance: NA
j_gene: TRBJ1-6
len: 15
d_gene: NA
v_gene: TRBV2

CDR3aa: CASSQASGGSGELFF
CDR3nt: TGCGCCAGCAGTCAAGCCTCAGGGGGCTCCGGGGAGCTGTTTTTT
abundance: NA
j_gene: TRBJ2-2
len: 15
d_gene: TRBD1
v_gene: TRBV23-1

CDR3aa: CASSRGTAYEQYF
CDR3nt: TGTGCCAGCAGCCGCGGGACAGCATACGAGCAGTACTTC
abundance: NA
j_gene: TRBJ2-7
len: 13
d_gene: NA
v_gene: TRBV9

CDR3aa: CASSSGPTSYRDEQFF
CDR3nt: TGTGCCAGCAGCTCGGGCCCTACTAGTTATCGAGATGAGCAGTTCTTC
abundance: NA
j_gene: TRBJ2-1
len: 16
d_gene: NA
v_gene: TRBV5-6

CDR3aa: CASSYTANTGELFF
CDR3nt: TGTGCCAGTAGTTATACAGCGAACACCGGGGAGCTGTTTTTT
abundance: NA
j_gene: TRBJ2-2
len: 14
d_gene: NA
v_gene: TRBV19

CDR3aa: CASSPWGYEQYF
CDR3nt: TGTGCCAGCTCACCATGGGGCTACGAGCAGTACTTC
abundance: NA
j_gene: TRBJ2-7
len: 12
d_gene: NA
v_gene: TRBV18

CDR3aa: CASSLEGVTGELFF
CDR3nt: TGCGCCAGCAGCTTGGAGGGGGTCACCGGGGAGCTGTTTTTT
abundance: few
j_gene: TRBJ2-2
len: 14
d_gene: NA
v_gene: TRBV5-1

CDR3aa: CASSAQRTEGTEAFF
CDR3nt: TGTGCCAGCTCAGCCCAGAGGACGGAGGGCACTGAAGCTTTCTTT
abundance: NA
j_gene: TRBJ1-1
len: 15
d_gene: NA
v_gene: TRBV18

CDR3aa: CASRAGETQYF
CDR3nt: TGTGCCAGCCGAGCTGGAGAGACCCAGTACTTC
abundance: NA
j_gene: TRBJ2-5
len: 11
d_gene: NA
v_gene: TRBV2

CDR3aa: CASSFDGGRYEQYF
CDR3nt: TGTGCCAGCAGTTTCGACGGAGGGCGGTACGAGCAGTACTTC
abundance: NA
j_gene: TRBJ2-7
len: 14
d_gene: NA
v_gene: TRBV28

CDR3aa: CASSASSRTTTNYGYTF
CDR3nt: TGTGCCAGCAGTGCGAGTAGTAGGACAACAACTAACTATGGCTACACCTTC
abundance: many
j_gene: TRBJ1-2
len: 17
d_gene: NA
v_gene: TRBV6-1

CDR3aa: CASSITNTFSTGELFF
CDR3nt: TGTGCCAGCAGTATCACAAACACGTTTTCTACCGGGGAGCTGTTTTTT
abundance: NA
j_gene: TRBJ2-2
len: 16
d_gene: NA
v_gene: TRBV7-3

CDR3aa: CASRRQGPSYEQYF
CDR3nt: TGTGCCAGTAGACGACAGGGACCGAGTTACGAGCAGTACTTC
abundance: NA
j_gene: TRBJ2-7
len: 14
d_gene: TRBD1
v_gene: TRBV19

CDR3aa: CASSAGDRGYTEAFF
CDR3nt: TGTGCCAGCAGCGCAGGAGACAGGGGGTACACTGAAGCTTTCTTT
abundance: NA
j_gene: TRBJ1-1
len: 15
d_gene: TRBD1
v_gene: TRBV28

CDR3aa: CATSRARYSPLHF
CDR3nt: TGTGCCACCAGCAGAGCTCGGTATTCACCCCTCCACTTT
abundance: NA
j_gene: TRBJ1-6
len: 13
d_gene: NA
v_gene: TRBV15

CDR3aa: CASQTQAHEQYF
CDR3nt: TGTGCCAGCCAGACTCAGGCCCACGAGCAGTACTTC
abundance: once
j_gene: TRBJ2-7
len: 12
d_gene: NA
v_gene: TRBV6-9

CDR3aa: CATTGGGEKLFF
CDR3nt: TGTGCCACCACCGGGGGAGGTGAAAAACTGTTTTTT
abundance: NA
j_gene: TRBJ1-4
len: 12
d_gene: NA
v_gene: TRBV18

CDR3aa: CASRDPGLAGETQYF
CDR3nt: TGTGCCAGCAGGGACCCGGGACTAGCGGGAGAGACCCAGTACTTC
abundance: NA
j_gene: TRBJ2-5
len: 15
d_gene: TRBD2
v_gene: TRBV6-6

CDR3aa: CSVEGRSTDTQYF
CDR3nt: TGCAGCGTTGAAGGCCGTAGCACAGATACGCAGTATTTT
abundance: many
j_gene: TRBJ2-3
len: 13
d_gene: NA
v_gene: TRBV29-1

CDR3aa: CAWSWDRGGYTF
CDR3nt: TGTGCCTGGAGTTGGGACAGGGGAGGCTACACCTTC
abundance: NA
j_gene: TRBJ1-2
len: 12
d_gene: TRBD1
v_gene: TRBV30

CDR3aa: CAIRPSGGPQETQYF
CDR3nt: TGTGCCATCAGACCTAGCGGGGGGCCTCAAGAGACCCAGTACTTC
abundance: NA
j_gene: TRBJ2-5
len: 15
d_gene: TRBD2
v_gene: TRBV10-3